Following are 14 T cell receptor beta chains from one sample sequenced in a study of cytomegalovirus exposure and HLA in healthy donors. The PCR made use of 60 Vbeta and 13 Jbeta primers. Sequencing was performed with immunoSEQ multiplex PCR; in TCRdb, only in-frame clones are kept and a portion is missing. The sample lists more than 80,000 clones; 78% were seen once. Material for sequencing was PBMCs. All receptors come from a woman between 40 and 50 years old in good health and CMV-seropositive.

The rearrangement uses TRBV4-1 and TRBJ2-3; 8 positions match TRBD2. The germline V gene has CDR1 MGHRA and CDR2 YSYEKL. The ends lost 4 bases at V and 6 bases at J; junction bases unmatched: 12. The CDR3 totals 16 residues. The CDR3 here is CASSLRGGLVPDTQYF. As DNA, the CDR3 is TGCGCCAGCAGCCTCCGGGGGGGACTAGTTCCGGATACGCAGTATTTT.

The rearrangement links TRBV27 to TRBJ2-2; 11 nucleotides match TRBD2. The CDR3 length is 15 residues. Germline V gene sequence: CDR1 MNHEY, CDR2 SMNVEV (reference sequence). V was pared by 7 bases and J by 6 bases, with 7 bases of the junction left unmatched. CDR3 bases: TGTGCCAGCAAGTTAGCGGGAGGGCCCCCCGGGGAGCTGTTTTTT. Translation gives CASKLAGGPPGELFF.

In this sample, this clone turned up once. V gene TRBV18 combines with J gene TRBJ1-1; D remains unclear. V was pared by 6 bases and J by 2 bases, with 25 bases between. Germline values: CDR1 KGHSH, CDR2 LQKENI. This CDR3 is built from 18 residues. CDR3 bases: TGTGCCAGCTCCCGAACAGCCCTCGCCCAAACATCAAACACTGAAGCTTTCTTT. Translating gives CASSRTALAQTSNTEAFF.

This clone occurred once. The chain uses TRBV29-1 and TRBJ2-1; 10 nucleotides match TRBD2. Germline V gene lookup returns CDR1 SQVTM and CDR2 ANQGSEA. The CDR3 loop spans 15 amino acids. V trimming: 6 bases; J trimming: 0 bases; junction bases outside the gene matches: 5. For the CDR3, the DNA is TGCAGCGTGGGGACTAGCGCCCTCTCCTACAATGAGCAGTTCTTC. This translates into CSVGTSALSYNEQFF.

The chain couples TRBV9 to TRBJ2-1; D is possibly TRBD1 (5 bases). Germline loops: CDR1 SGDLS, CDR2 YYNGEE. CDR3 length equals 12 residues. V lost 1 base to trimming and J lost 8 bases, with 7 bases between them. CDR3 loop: CASSVQGYEQFF. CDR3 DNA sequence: TGTGCCAGCAGCGTACAGGGATATGAGCAGTTCTTC.

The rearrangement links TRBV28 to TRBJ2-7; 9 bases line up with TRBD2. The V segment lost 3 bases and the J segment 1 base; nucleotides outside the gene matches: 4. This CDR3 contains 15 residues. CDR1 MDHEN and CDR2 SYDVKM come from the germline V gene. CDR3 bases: TGTGCCAGCAGTTTTGTGGCGGGAGGGTCCTACGAGCAGTACTTC. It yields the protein CASSFVAGGSYEQYF.

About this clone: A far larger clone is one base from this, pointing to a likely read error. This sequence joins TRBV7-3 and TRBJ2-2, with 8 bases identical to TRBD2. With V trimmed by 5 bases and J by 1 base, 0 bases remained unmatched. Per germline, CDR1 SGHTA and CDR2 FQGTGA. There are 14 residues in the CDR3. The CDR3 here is CASSLAGNTGELFF. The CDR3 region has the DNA TGTGCCAGCAGCCTAGCGGGGAACACCGGGGAGCTGTTTTTT.

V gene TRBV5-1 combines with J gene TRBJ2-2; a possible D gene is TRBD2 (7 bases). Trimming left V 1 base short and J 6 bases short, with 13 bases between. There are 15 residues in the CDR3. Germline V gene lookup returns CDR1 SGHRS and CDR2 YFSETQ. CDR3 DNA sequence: TGCGCCAGCAGCTTGAACGAGGGGGGGCCCGGGGAGCTGTTTTTT. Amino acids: CASSLNEGGPGELFF.

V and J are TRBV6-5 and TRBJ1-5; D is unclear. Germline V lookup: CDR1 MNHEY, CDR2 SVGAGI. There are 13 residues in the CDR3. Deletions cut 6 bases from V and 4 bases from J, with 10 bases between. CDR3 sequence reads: CASSMAGNQPQHF. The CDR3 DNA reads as TGTGCCAGCAGCATGGCAGGTAATCAGCCCCAGCATTTT.

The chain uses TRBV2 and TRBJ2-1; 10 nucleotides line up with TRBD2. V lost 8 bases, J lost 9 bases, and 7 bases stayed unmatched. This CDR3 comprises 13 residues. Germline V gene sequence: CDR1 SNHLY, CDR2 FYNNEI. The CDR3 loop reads CASEREGKSEQFF. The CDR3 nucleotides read TGTGCCAGCGAGCGGGAGGGAAAGAGTGAGCAGTTCTTC. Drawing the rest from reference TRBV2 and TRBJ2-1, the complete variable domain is EPEVTQTPSHQVTQMGQEVILRCVPISNHLYFYWYRQILGQKVEFLVSFYNNEISEKSEIFDDQFSVERPDGSNFTLKIRSTKLEDSAMYFCASEREGKSEQFFGPGTRLTVL.

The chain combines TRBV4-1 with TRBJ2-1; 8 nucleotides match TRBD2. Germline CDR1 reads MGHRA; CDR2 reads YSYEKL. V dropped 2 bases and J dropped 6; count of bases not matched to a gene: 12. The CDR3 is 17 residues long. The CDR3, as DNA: TGCGCCAGCAGCCAACCCACTATCGGGAGGGCCGGCAATGAGCAGTTCTTC. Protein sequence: CASSQPTIGRAGNEQFF.

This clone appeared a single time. The CDR3 coding sequence is TGTGCCAGTAGCCACGCCGACGGGACAGGGTCGGCCGAGCAGTACTTC. Translation gives CASSHADGTGSAEQYF. This chain links TRBV19 with TRBJ2-7; 9 bases agree with TRBD1. Germline values: CDR1 LNHDA, CDR2 SQIVND (reference sequence). The trim removed 6 bases at V and 6 bases at J, leaving 15 bases unmatched. The CDR3 is 16 residues long.

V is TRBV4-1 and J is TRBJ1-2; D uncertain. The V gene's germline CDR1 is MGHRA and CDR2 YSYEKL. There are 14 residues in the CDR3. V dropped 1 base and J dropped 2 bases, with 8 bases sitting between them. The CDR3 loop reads CASSQGQMNYGYTF. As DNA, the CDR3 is TGCGCCAGCAGCCAAGGTCAAATGAACTATGGCTACACCTTC.

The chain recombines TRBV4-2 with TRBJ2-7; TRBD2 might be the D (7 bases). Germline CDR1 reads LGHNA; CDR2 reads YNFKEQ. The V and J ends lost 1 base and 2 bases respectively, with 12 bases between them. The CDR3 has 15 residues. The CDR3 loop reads CASSQGAGGPYEQYF. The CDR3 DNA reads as TGTGCCAGCAGCCAAGGGGCCGGGGGGCCCTACGAGCAGTACTTC.